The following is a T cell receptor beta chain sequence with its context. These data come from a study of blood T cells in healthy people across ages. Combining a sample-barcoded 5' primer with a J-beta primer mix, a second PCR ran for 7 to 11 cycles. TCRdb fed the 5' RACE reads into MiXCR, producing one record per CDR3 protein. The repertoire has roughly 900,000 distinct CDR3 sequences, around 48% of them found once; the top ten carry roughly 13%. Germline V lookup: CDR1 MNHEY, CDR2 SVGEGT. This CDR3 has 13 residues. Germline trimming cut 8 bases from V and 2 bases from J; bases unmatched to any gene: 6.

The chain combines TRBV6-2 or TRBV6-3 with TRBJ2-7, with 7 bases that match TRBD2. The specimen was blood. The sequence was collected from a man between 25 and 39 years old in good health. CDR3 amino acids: CASGEGPAYEQYF. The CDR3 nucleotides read TGTGCCAGCGGGGAGGGGCCAGCCTACGAGCAGTACTTC.